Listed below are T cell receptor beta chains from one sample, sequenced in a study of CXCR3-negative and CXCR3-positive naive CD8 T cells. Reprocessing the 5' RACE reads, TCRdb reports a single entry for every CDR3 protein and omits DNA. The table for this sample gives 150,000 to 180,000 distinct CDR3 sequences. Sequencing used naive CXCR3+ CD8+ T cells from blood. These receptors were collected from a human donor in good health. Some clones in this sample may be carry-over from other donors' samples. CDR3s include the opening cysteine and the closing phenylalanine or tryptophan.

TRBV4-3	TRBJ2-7	CASSQDQGNPGYEQYF
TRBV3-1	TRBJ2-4	CASSQGVYLAKNIQYF
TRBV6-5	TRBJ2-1	CASSYSSREEYNEQFF
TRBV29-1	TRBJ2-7	CSAESNYEQYF
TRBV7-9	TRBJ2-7	CASSFGLAGVYERYF
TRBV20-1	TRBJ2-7	CSARPGQTYEQYF
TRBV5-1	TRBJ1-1	CASSLETAGVNTEAFF
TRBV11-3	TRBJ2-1	CASSLGSGSEYEQFF
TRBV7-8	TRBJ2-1	CASSLAGGPDEQFF
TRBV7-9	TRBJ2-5	CASKDTGNVETQYF
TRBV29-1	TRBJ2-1	CSVNLPPSAGEQFF
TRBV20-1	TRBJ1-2	CSARRTGGEAPNYGYTF
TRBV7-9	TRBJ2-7	CASSLGSAEQYF